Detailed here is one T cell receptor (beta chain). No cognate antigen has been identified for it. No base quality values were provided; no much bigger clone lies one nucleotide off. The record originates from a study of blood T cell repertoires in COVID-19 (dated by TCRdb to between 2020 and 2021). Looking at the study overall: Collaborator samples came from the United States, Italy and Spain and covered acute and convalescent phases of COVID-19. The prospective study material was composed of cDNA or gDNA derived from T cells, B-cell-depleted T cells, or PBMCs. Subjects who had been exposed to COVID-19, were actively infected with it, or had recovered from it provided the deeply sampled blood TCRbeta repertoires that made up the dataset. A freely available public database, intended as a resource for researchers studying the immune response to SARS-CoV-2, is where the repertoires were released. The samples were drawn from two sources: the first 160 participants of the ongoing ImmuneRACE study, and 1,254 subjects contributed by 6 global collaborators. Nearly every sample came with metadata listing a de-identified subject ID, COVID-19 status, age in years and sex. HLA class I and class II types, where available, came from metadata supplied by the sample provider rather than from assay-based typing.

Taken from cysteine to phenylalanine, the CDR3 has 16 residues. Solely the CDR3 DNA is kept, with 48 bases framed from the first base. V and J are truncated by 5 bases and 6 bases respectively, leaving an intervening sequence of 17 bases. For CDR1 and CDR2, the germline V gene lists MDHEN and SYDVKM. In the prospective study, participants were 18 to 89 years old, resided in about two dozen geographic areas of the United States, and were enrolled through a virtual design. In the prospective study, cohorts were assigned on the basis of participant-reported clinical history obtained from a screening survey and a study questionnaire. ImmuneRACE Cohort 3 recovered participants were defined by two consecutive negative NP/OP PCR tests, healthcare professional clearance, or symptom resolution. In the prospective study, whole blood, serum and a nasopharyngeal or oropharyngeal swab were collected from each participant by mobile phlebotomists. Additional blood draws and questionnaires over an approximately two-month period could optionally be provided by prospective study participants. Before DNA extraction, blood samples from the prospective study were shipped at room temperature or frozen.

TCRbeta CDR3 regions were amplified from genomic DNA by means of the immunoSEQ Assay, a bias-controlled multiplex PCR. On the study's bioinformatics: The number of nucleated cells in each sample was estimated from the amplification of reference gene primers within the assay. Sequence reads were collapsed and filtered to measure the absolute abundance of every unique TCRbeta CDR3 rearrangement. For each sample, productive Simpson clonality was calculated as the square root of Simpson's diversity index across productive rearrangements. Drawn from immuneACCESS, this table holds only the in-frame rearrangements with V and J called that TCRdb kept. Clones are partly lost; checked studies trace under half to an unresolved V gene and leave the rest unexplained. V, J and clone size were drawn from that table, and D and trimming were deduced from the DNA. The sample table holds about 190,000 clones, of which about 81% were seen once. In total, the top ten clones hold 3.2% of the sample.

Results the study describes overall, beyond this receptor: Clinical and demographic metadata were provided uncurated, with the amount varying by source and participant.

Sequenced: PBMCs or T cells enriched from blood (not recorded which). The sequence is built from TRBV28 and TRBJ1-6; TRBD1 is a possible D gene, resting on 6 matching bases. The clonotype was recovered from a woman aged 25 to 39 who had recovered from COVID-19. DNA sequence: TGTGCCAGCAGTGTAGGAGGGGGGGCTCGTAATTCACCCCTCCACTTT. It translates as CASSVGGGARNSPLHF.